Following are 19 T cell receptor beta chains from one sample sequenced in a study of PD-L1 blockade in urothelial cancer. Time point given: peripheral blood 6 weeks after treatment start. Assay used: immunoSEQ multiplex PCR; TCRdb lists only in-frame clones, some missing. The sample has 100,000 to 150,000 clones; about 84% are singletons. The material was PBMCs, obtained around atezolizumab (anti-PD-L1) treatment. The receptors were sampled from a man between 50 and 59 years old with urothelial cancer.

This clone came up once. The chain combines TRBV15 with TRBJ1-6, with 8 bases that match TRBD1. CDR1 is LNHNV, CDR2 YYDKDF, per germline (reference sequence). J gave up 8 bases and V 2 bases, and 5 bases lay outside the gene matches. This CDR3 comprises 15 residues. CDR3 coding DNA: TGTGCCACCAGCAGAAGGGGGACAGGAGATTCACCCCTCCACTTT. Translation gives CATSRRGTGDSPLHF.

The chain joins TRBV18 to TRBJ1-1; 7 bases map to TRBD1. The CDR3 length is 12 residues. The V and J ends lost 4 bases and 7 bases, in that order; junction bases with no gene match: 3. The germline V gene encodes CDR1 KGHSH and CDR2 LQKENI. The CDR3: CASSLDRVEAFF. Here the CDR3 DNA reads TGTGCCAGCTCACTCGACAGGGTTGAAGCTTTCTTT. Full variable domain (outside the CDR3, taken from reference TRBV18 and TRBJ1-1): NAGVMQNPRHLVRRRGQEARLRCSPMKGHSHVYWYRQLPEEGLKFMVYLQKENIIDESGMPKERFSAEFPKEGPSILRIQQVVRGDSAAYFCASSLDRVEAFFGQGTRLTVV.

The genes are TRBV10-3 and TRBJ1-5, with D tentatively TRBD1 (6 bases). The CDR3 sequence is 13 residues long. Germline values: CDR1 ENHRY, CDR2 SYGVKD. V was cut by 3 bases and J by 7 bases, with 10 bases left in between. The CDR3 sequence is CAISDQGSQPQHF. The CDR3 nucleotides are TGTGCCATCAGTGATCAGGGGAGCCAGCCCCAGCATTTT.

This clone was recorded only once. V and J are TRBV9 and TRBJ1-3; weak D call: TRBD1 (5 bases). The germline V gene encodes CDR1 SGDLS and CDR2 YYNGEE. V was pared by 3 bases and J by 0 bases, with 16 bases between. The CDR3 extends over 17 amino acids. CDR3 bases: TGTGCCAGCAGCGGGCGACAGCATTCGAGCTCTGGAAACACCATATATTTT. It is translated as CASSGRQHSSSGNTIYF.

The sample holds a few counts of this clone. The chain employs TRBV7-2 and TRBJ2-7; TRBD2 matches at 7 bases. The CDR3 has 15 residues. Unmatched junction bases numbered 5, after V lost 1 base and J lost 2 bases. The germline V gene encodes CDR1 SGHTA and CDR2 FQGNSA. The CDR3 DNA is TGTGCCAGCAGCTTAGTGCCGGGAGGCACCTACGAGCAGTACTTC. Amino acids: CASSLVPGGTYEQYF.

V usage is TRBV6-5 and J usage is TRBJ1-3; D not resolved. Germline V gives CDR1 MNHEY, CDR2 SVGAGI. Trimming cost V 0 bases and J 0 bases, with 6 bases left between them. The CDR3 length is 15 residues. In DNA, the CDR3 is TGTGCCAGCAGTTACTCGAGGGACTCTGGAAACACCATATATTTT. Protein product: CASSYSRDSGNTIYF.

The chain couples TRBV5-1 to TRBJ2-2; 10 bases align to TRBD2. The CDR3 covers 18 residues. Germline trimming cut 0 bases from V and 5 bases from J; bases unmatched to any gene: 10. Germline CDR1 SGHRS, CDR2 YFSETQ. CDR3: CASSLGGASGSSTGELFF. Written as DNA, the CDR3 is TGCGCCAGCAGCTTGGGAGGCGCTAGCGGGAGTAGTACCGGGGAGCTGTTTTTT.

The chain uses TRBV18 and TRBJ1-5, with D perhaps matching TRBD1 (6 bases). Trimming pared 3 bases from V and 4 bases from J, leaving 10 bases between. In germline, CDR1 is KGHSH, CDR2 LQKENI. The CDR3 runs 14 residues. CDR3 region: CASSPQGPNQPQHF. In DNA, the CDR3 is TGTGCCAGCTCACCGCAGGGGCCTAATCAGCCCCAGCATTTT.

The genes are TRBV7-9 and TRBJ1-5; no firm D call. Trimming took 3 bases from V and 7 from J, leaving 10 bases between them. Looked up from germline, CDR1 is SEHNR and CDR2 is FQNEAQ (reference sequence). The CDR3 totals 13 residues. The CDR3 DNA sequence: TGTGCCAGCAGCTTCGGTATCGGGCAGCCCCAGCATTTT. Amino acids: CASSFGIGQPQHF.

The gene calls are TRBV7-2 and TRBJ2-1; 12 bases line up with TRBD2. The V gene end was trimmed by 5 bases and the J gene end by 7 bases; junction bases not matched to a gene: 9. Looked up from germline, CDR1 is SGHTA and CDR2 is FQGNSA. CDR3 length: 16 amino acids. This CDR3 reads CASSQTGLAGKNEQFF. The CDR3 region has the DNA TGTGCCAGCAGCCAAACGGGACTAGCGGGCAAAAATGAGCAGTTCTTC.

The chain couples TRBV9 to TRBJ2-7, with D unclear. This CDR3 is 13 amino acids long. The V gene lost 0 bases and the J gene lost 5 bases, with 9 bases spanning the gap. The germline V gene has CDR1 SGDLS and CDR2 YYNGEE. Written as DNA, the CDR3 is TGTGCCAGCAGCGTAGCTCGAGAAAACGAGCAGTACTTC. This encodes CASSVARENEQYF.

This chain uses TRBV4-1 with TRBJ1-2, with D perhaps matching TRBD1 (5 bases). The V gene lost 0 bases and the J gene lost 1 base, with 12 bases spanning the gap. The CDR3 is 16 residues long. Per the germline V gene, CDR1 is MGHRA and CDR2 is YSYEKL. CDR3 sequence reads: CASSQDPGDLNYGYTF. As DNA, the CDR3 is TGCGCCAGCAGCCAAGATCCGGGGGACCTTAACTATGGCTACACCTTC.

This chain joins TRBV6-5 and TRBJ2-7, with D possibly matching TRBD1 (5 bases). CDR1 and CDR2 from the germline V gene are MNHEY and SVGAGI. V lost 5 bases to trimming and J lost 2 bases, with 13 bases between them. This CDR3 spans 14 amino acids. In DNA, the CDR3 is TGTGCCAGCAGTGCCCCAGGGATCCCCTACGAGCAGTACTTC. This sequence encodes CASSAPGIPYEQYF.

This chain links TRBV18 with TRBJ1-1; D remains unclear. The CDR3 is 14 residues long. Germline CDR1 and CDR2: KGHSH and LQKENI. With 6 bases removed from V and 1 base from J, the gap between germline ends came to 12 bases. CDR3 nucleotides: TGTGCCAGCTCCGTCGGGATCGAGAACACTGAAGCTTTCTTT. Protein sequence: CASSVGIENTEAFF.

This clone has only a few counts. The gene calls are TRBV9 and TRBJ1-1, with 7 bases fitting TRBD1. Germline CDR1 SGDLS, CDR2 YYNGEE. J was trimmed by 5 bases and V by 2 bases; bases with no gene match: 3. CDR3 length: 13 residues. Written as DNA, the CDR3 is TGTGCCAGCAGCGTCACAGGGGTTACTGAAGCTTTCTTT. Its protein product is CASSVTGVTEAFF.

The chain joins TRBV15 to TRBJ2-3; 11 bases are a match to TRBD2. This CDR3 has 16 amino acids. Germline CDR1 LNHNV, CDR2 YYDKDF (reference sequence). Losses at the gene ends were 5 bases for V and 2 bases for J; bases not matched to a gene: 6. CDR3 bases: TGTGCCACCAGCGGTAGCGGGAGGGCCTTCACAGATACGCAGTATTTT. Translating gives CATSGSGRAFTDTQYF.

The chain joins TRBV10-3 to TRBJ2-3; D perhaps matches TRBD2 (6 bases). The length of the CDR3 is 18 residues. CDR1 is ENHRY, CDR2 SYGVKD, per germline. With 2 bases removed from V and 2 bases from J, the gap between germline ends came to 20 bases. The DNA for the CDR3 is TGTGCCATCAGTGAGCCCAAGGGACTTCCCGGACACACAGATACGCAGTATTTT. Translated: CAISEPKGLPGHTDTQYF.

The chain recombines TRBV4-1 with TRBJ2-1; 10 nucleotides agree with TRBD2. The germline CDR1 and CDR2 sequences are MGHRA and YSYEKL. This CDR3 contains 17 residues. The V and J ends lost 2 bases and 0 bases, in that order; junction bases with no gene match: 4. CDR3 nucleotides: TGCGCCAGCAGCCAAAGGACTAGCGGTCGCTCCTACAATGAGCAGTTCTTC. It yields the protein CASSQRTSGRSYNEQFF.

The gene calls are TRBV5-4 and TRBJ2-3; 10 bases agree with TRBD2. V was clipped by 4 bases and J by 1 base; unmatched bases: 3. Germline V gene lookup returns CDR1 SGHNT and CDR2 YYREEE (reference sequence). This CDR3 has 15 residues. The CDR3 region has the DNA TGTGCCAGCAGCCCCGGGACTAGCGGCACAGATACGCAGTATTTT. It codes for CASSPGTSGTDTQYF.